This T cell receptor (beta chain) was captured by sequencing in a study of cytomegalovirus exposure and HLA in healthy donors. Study background: HLA-typed donors were the source of about 85 million unique TCRs held in an early data release.

From germline, CDR1 is MGHDK and CDR2 SYGVNS. V was pared by 2 bases and J by 14 bases, with 13 bases of the junction left unmatched. CDR3 length equals 15 residues. This clone appeared once. Its antigen is not known. Study-wide findings and caveats: Analyzed later, association rates of TCRs varied across HLA loci, with DRB1 most and HLA-C fewest. A later analysis reportedly found fewer N-insertions in an Asian-associated ancestry cluster than the roughly 700-donor mean. Sequencing had likely introduced a cluster of highly shared sequence variants as an artifact.

13 Jbeta primers and 60 Vbeta primers were used for the PCR. Measured with immunoSEQ multiplex PCR; TCRdb has only the in-frame clones, and not every one. Of 150,000 or so clones listed, roughly 84% are singletons. This TCR came from a man younger than 30 in good health and CMV-seronegative. J is TRBJ2-2 and V is TRBV25-1, with TRBD1 identical over 8 bases. Sequenced input: PBMCs. For the CDR3, the DNA is TGTGCCAGCAGTGAAAGCCTAGGCCAGGGGACAGGTCTGTTTTTT. It codes for CASSESLGQGTGLFF.